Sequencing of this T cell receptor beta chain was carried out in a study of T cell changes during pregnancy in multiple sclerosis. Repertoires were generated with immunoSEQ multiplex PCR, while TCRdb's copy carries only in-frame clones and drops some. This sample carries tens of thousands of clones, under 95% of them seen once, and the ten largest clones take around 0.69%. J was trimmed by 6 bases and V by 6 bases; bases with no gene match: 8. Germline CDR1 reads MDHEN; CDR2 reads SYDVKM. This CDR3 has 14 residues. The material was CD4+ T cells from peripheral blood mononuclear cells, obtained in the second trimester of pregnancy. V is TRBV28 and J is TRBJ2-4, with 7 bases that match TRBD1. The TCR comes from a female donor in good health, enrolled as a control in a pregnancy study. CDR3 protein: CASSKDPGGNIQYF. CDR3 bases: TGTGCCAGCAGCAAAGATCCAGGGGGAAACATTCAGTACTTC.